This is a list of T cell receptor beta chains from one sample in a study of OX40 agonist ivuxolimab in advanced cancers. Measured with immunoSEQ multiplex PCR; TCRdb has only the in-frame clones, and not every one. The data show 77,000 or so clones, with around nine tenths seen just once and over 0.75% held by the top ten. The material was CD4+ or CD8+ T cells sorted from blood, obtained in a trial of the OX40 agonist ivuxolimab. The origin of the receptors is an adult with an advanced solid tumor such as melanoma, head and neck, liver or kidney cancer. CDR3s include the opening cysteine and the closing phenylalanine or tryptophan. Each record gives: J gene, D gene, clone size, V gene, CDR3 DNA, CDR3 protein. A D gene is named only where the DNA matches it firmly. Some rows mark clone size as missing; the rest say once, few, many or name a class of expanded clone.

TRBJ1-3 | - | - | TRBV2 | TGTGCCAGCAGGGGACGGGAAAGCTCTGGAAACACCATATATTTT | CASRGRESSGNTIYF
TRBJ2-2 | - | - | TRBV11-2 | TGTGCCAGCAGCCCCCACACGAACACCGGGGAGCTGTTTTTT | CASSPHTNTGELFF
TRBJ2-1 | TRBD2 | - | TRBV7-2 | TGTGCCAGCGGCGGGGCGGGGGGGTACAATGAGCAGTTCTTC | CASGGAGGYNEQFF
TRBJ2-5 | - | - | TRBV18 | TGTGCCAGCTCATTGCGCGAGACCCAGTACTTC | CASSLRETQYF
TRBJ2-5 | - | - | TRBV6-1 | TGTGCCAGCAGTGAAACAGGGTCAGCCGGGGAGACCCAGTACTTC | CASSETGSAGETQYF
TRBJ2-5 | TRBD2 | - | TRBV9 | TGTGCCAGCACTCGATGGGGAGGGATAGAGACCCAGTACTTC | CASTRWGGIETQYF
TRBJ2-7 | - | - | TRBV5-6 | TGTGCCAGCAGCTTATTAGGAAGTTCCTACGAGCAGTACTTC | CASSLLGSSYEQYF
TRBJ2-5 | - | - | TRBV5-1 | TGCGCCAGCAGCTCCCAAGAGACCCAGTACTTC | CASSSQETQYF
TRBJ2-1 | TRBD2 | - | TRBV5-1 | TGCGCCAGCAGCGCGACTAGCGGGACAGACTACAATGAGCAGTTCTTC | CASSATSGTDYNEQFF
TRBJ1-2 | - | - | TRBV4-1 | TGCGCCAGCAGCCAAGATTTAGCGGGCGCAGGTTCTAACTATGGCTACACCTTC | CASSQDLAGAGSNYGYTF
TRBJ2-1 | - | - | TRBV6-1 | TGTGCCAGCAGTGAAATCACAGGTACCTACAATGAGCAGTTCTTC | CASSEITGTYNEQFF
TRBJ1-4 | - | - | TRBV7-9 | TGTGCCAGCAGCCCTGCCGGGGCAACTAATGAAAAACTGTTTTTT | CASSPAGATNEKLFF
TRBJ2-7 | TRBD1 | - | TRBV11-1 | TGTGCCAGCAGCTTGGACGGGGGACAGGGCCGTGAGCAGTACTTC | CASSLDGGQGREQYF
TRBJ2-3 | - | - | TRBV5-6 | TGTGCCAGCAGCTCGGGGAGCCGCTCAGATACGCAGTATTTT | CASSSGSRSDTQYF
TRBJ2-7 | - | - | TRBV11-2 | TGTGCCAGCAGCTTTCCTGCGGGGGCAGGAGGCGAGCAGTACTTC | CASSFPAGAGGEQYF
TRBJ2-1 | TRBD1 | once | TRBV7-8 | TGTGCCAGCAGCTCCGGACAGGGGCGTCATGAGCAGTTCTTC | CASSSGQGRHEQFF